The 9 T cell receptor beta chains below all came from one sample that was sequenced in a study of cytomegalovirus exposure and HLA in healthy donors. The repertoire was sequenced with immunoSEQ multiplex PCR; TCRdb's copy has only in-frame clones and lacks some. The repertoire holds over 85,000 clones, with about 95% as singletons. Sequences were obtained from PBMCs. The receptor source for this set is a woman between 18 and 29 years old in good health and CMV-seronegative.

The V and J genes are TRBV7-8 and TRBJ2-2, with TRBD2 as a possible D gene (6 bases). The V and J ends lost 5 bases and 8 bases respectively, with 9 bases between them. Germline lookup yields CDR1 SGHVS and CDR2 FQNEAQ. This CDR3 comprises 12 residues. This chain's CDR3 is CASSARGGELFF. CDR3 DNA sequence: TGTGCCAGCAGCGCGCGGGGAGGGGAGCTGTTTTTT.

V usage is TRBV7-9 and J usage is TRBJ2-3, with D possibly TRBD2 on 5 matching bases. V was clipped by 5 bases and J by 2 bases, with 11 bases between them. Per germline, CDR1 SEHNR and CDR2 FQNEAQ (reference sequence). The CDR3 has 14 amino acids. For the CDR3, the DNA is TGTGCCAGCAGCGCCGACTACCCCACAGATACGCAGTATTTT. This gives the protein CASSADYPTDTQYF.

The CDR3 sequence: CASSDSKGTSTDTQYF. CDR3 DNA: TGTGCCAGCAGTGACTCGAAAGGGACAAGCACAGATACGCAGTATTTT. The genes are TRBV6-4 and TRBJ2-3; the D gene is possibly TRBD1 (6 bases). There are 16 residues in the CDR3. From germline, CDR1 is MRHNA and CDR2 SNTAGT. The V and J ends lost 0 bases and 0 bases respectively, with 10 bases between them.

This sequence joins TRBV7-9 and TRBJ2-5; TRBD1 aligns across 8 bases. V was pared by 1 base and J by 5 bases, with 6 bases of the junction left unmatched. The CDR3 runs 15 residues. CDR1 is SEHNR, CDR2 FQNEAQ, per germline (reference sequence). The DNA of the CDR3 is TGTGCCAGCAGCTTAGGACAGGGGTTCTACGAGACCCAGTACTTC. Protein sequence: CASSLGQGFYETQYF. The complete variable domain, with remaining parts taken from reference TRBV7-9 and TRBJ2-5, reads DTGVSQNPRHKITKRGQNVTFRCDPISEHNRLYWYRQTLGQGPEFLTYFQNEAQLEKSRLLSDRFSAERPKGSFSTLEIQRTEQGDSAMYLCASSLGQGFYETQYFGPGTRLLVL.

This chain uses TRBV5-1 with TRBJ1-6; possible D gene TRBD1, 6 bases. Trimming cost V 4 bases and J 7 bases, with 21 bases left between them. Germline V gene lookup returns CDR1 SGHRS and CDR2 YFSETQ. The CDR3 extends over 17 amino acids. This CDR3 reads CASSNTPDRSGNSPLHF. As DNA, the CDR3 is TGCGCCAGCAGCAACACACCAGACAGGTCTGGGAATTCACCCCTCCACTTT.

The chain combines TRBV27 with TRBJ1-2, with a possible D match to TRBD1 (5 bases). The germline V gene encodes CDR1 MNHEY and CDR2 SMNVEV (reference sequence). The CDR3 is 13 residues long. Trimming took off 7 bases at V and 3 bases at J, with 12 bases between the two ends. This CDR3 is CASKVQGDYGYTF. The CDR3 DNA follows: TGTGCCAGCAAAGTCCAGGGTGACTATGGCTACACCTTC.

Here the CDR3 reads CASSQDSGDSGNTIYF. In nucleotides, the CDR3 is TGCGCCAGCAGCCAAGATTCCGGGGATTCGGGAAACACCATATATTTT. The rearrangement uses TRBV4-1 and TRBJ1-3; D not resolved. V was pared by 0 bases and J by 4 bases, with 13 bases between. Germline-derived CDR1 and CDR2 are MGHRA and YSYEKL. This CDR3 has 16 residues.

J is TRBJ2-3 and V is TRBV6-1; D remains unclear. Looked up from germline, CDR1 is MNHNS and CDR2 is SASEGT. The CDR3 is 12 amino acids. Trimming pared 8 bases from V and 4 bases from J, leaving 10 bases between. CDR3 protein: CASGRVPDTQYF. Written as DNA, the CDR3 is TGTGCCAGCGGCCGGGTGCCAGATACGCAGTATTTT.

The rearrangement uses TRBV30 and TRBJ2-5; TRBD2 is a possible D gene (6 bases). This CDR3 has 17 residues. CDR1 and CDR2 from the germline V gene are GTSNPN and SVGIG (reference sequence). Trimming pared 1 base from V and 2 bases from J, leaving 20 bases between. Written as DNA, the CDR3 is TGTGCCTGGAGTGCAGAGTACCCCGGGACTGTTCAAGAGACCCAGTACTTC. It encodes CAWSAEYPGTVQETQYF. The full variable domain, completed using reference TRBV30 and TRBJ2-5, is SQTIHQWPATLVQPVGSPLSLECTVEGTSNPNLYWYRQAAGRGLQLLFYSVGIGQISSEVPQNLSASRPQDRQFILSSKKLLLSDSGFYLCAWSAEYPGTVQETQYFGPGTRLLVL.